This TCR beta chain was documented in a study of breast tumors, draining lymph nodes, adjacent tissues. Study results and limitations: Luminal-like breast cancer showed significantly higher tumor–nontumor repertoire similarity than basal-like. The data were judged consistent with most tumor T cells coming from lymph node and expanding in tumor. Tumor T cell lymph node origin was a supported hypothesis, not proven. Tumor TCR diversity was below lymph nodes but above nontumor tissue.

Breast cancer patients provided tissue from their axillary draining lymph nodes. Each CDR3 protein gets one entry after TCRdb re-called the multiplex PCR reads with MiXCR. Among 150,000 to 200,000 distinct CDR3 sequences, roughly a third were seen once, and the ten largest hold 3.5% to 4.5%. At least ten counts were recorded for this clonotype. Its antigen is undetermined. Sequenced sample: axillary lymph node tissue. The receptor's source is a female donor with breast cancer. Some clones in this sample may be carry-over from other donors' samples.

Here the CDR3 reads CASSPDRFPYNEQFF. CDR3 bases: TGTGCCAGCAGCCCCGACAGGTTTCCCTACAATGAGCAGTTCTTC. The chain joins TRBV11-3 to TRBJ2-1; D may be TRBD1 (6 bases). The CDR3 is 15 amino acids. Trimming took off 5 bases at V and 2 bases at J, with 13 bases between the two ends. Germline V gene lookup returns CDR1 SGHNT and CDR2 YENEEA.